The clone carrying this T cell receptor (beta chain) was seen ten or more times. Its antigen is currently unknown. This record belongs to a study of T-cell reconstitution after alpha-beta-depleted transplantation in children. CDR1 is SGHVS and CDR2 is FQNEAQ in the germline V gene. Trimming stripped 5 bases from V and 7 bases from J, with 17 bases between. The CDR3 spans 15 residues. Study-level findings and limits: Reports say that about two months after transplant, the alpha-beta T cells came out of several hundred graft clones that had expanded.

Researchers prepared the TCRbeta library using unique molecular identifiers, the study reports. In TCRdb, the PCR reads were re-called with MiXCR into one record per CDR3 protein. The table includes approximately 110,000 distinct CDR3 sequences, about 21% detected once. Sequencing used PBMCs, mostly from graft donor cells, obtained 180 days after TCRalphabeta/CD19-depleted stem cell transplant. The chain employs TRBV7-8 and TRBJ2-2; D possibly corresponds to TRBD2 (5 bases). The sequence was collected from a male patient aged 2-9 years who had a stem cell transplant for chronic granulomatous disease, so the T cells may come from the graft donor. CDR3 nucleotide sequence: TGTGCCAGCAGCCCCTATTCAAGAGGGATCGGGGAGCTGTTTTTT. This gives the protein CASSPYSRGIGELFF.